This TCR beta chain was sequenced during a study of T-cell reconstitution after alpha-beta-depleted transplantation in children (dated by TCRdb to the mid-2010s). Describing the broader study: Using TCR repertoire profiling, the study followed T-cell immune reconstitution in a quantitative way in children after TCRalphabeta/CD19-depleted allogeneic hematopoietic cell transplantation.

The treatment or condition label, read with the paper, signifies: allogeneic hematopoietic cell transplantation with graft depleted of TCRalphabeta T cells and CD19 B cells. Transplant recipients were children who received TCRalphabeta/CD19-depleted allogeneic hematopoietic cell grafts. V gives up 2 bases and J gives up 0 bases, and the segment between their germline ends measures 3 bases. From the germline V gene, CDR1 is MDHEN and CDR2 is SYDVKM. Including the terminal cysteine and phenylalanine, the CDR3 comprises 13 residues. Of the read, only the CDR3 DNA is kept; its 39 bases are in frame from base 1. Libraries were made using PCR. The listed sequencing device is Illumina HiSeq 2500. To normalize quantification of the TCRbeta repertoire, the TCR libraries were built with molecular barcoding that relied on unique molecular identifiers. Using fastp at Q25 and MiXCR, TCRdb reprocessed the public reads and kept productive beta chains. CDR3 protein duplicates are merged, each entry listing the most common genes and DNA. The sample includes hundreds of thousands of distinct CDR3 sequences, with 9.5% to 13% observed a single time. The top ten hold 7.5% of the sample.

This clonotype was recorded many times. Its cognate antigen has yet to be identified. The sample holds no much larger clone one base away, and base qualities are not on file. What the study reported, not specific to this receptor: Hyperexpanded clone frequencies declined over subsequent months; after one year, T-cell counts and TCRbeta diversity were mostly attributed to newly produced T cells. About two months after transplant, the apparently early recovery of alphabetaT-cell counts reportedly depended on just several hundred clones that had expanded rapidly and came from non-depleted graft cells. The high TCRbeta diversity at day 60 in some patients was ascribed to recipient T cells and intrathymic progenitors that had survived conditioning.

The material was PBMCs, obtained before TCRalphabeta/CD19-depleted stem cell transplant. Rearrangement joined TRBV28 to TRBJ2-3; the D gene lacks a confident call. The clonotype comes from a boy in the first two years of life with acute myeloid leukemia, due to receive a stem cell transplant. The sequenced DNA is TGTGCCAGCAGTTTAAGAAGCACAGATACGCAGTATTTT. The resulting protein is CASSLRSTDTQYF.